This T cell receptor beta chain was found in a study of blood T cell repertoires in COVID-19. For the study at large: Samples taken during acute and convalescent COVID-19 were collected in the United States, Italy and Spain.

Trimming shortened V by 2 bases and J by 2 bases, and 11 bases separated the two germline ends. Germline V gene sequence: CDR1 ENHRY, CDR2 SYGVKD. There are 15 residues in the CDR3. Seattle's enrolled individuals joined amid active infection and were then monitored longitudinally. Per the study methods: Reference gene primer amplification gave nucleated cell count estimates. Some clones are missing from TCRdb's copy, which holds only in-frame ones; the method was immunoSEQ multiplex PCR. The DNA was the basis for D and trimming; V, J and clone size are from that table. The table has about 190,000 clones, around 85% seen once.

The chain combines TRBV10-3 with TRBJ2-3; maybe TRBD1 (5 bases). Sequencing was carried out using peripheral blood. This TCR was recovered from a man at least 80 years old with COVID-19, enrolled during active disease. CDR3 sequence reads: CAISETIGVTDTQYF. DNA for the CDR3: TGTGCCATCAGTGAGACTATAGGGGTCACAGATACGCAGTATTTT.